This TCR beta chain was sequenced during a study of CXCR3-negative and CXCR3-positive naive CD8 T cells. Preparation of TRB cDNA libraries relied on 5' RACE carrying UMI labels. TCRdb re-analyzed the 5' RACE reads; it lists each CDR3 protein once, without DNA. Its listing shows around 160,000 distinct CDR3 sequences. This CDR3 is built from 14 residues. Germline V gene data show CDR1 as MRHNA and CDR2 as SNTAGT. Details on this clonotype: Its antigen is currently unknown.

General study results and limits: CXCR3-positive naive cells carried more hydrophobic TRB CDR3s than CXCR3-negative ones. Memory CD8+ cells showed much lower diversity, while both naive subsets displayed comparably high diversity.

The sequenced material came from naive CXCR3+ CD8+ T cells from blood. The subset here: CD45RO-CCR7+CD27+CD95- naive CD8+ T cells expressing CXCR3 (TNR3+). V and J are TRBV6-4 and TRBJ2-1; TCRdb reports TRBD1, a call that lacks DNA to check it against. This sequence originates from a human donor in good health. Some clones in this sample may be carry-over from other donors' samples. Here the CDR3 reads CASSDGAHYNEQFF.